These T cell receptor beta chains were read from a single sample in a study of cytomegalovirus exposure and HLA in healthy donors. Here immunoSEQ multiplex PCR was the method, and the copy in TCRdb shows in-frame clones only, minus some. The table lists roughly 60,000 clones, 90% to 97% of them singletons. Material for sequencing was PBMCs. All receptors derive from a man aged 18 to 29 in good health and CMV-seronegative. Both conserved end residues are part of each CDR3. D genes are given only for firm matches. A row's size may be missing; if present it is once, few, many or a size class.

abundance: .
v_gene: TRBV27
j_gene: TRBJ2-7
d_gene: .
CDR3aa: CASSLQDSYEQYF
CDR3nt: TGTGCCAGCAGTTTACAGGACAGCTACGAGCAGTACTTC

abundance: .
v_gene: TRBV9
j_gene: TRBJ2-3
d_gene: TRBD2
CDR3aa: CASSSSGSSTDTQYF
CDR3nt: TGTGCCAGCAGCTCTAGCGGGTCCAGCACAGATACGCAGTATTTT

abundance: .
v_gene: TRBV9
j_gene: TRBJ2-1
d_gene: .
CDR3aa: CASSVGSGNEQFF
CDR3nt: TGTGCCAGCAGCGTAGGAAGCGGCAATGAGCAGTTCTTC

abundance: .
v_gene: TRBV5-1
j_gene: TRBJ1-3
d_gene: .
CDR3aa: CASSRFSPSSGNTIYF
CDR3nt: TGCGCCAGCAGCCGCTTTAGTCCAAGCTCTGGAAACACCATATATTTT

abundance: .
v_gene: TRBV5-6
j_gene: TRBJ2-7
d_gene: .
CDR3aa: CASSFATQGYEQYF
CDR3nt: TGTGCCAGCAGCTTTGCGACACAGGGTTACGAGCAGTACTTC

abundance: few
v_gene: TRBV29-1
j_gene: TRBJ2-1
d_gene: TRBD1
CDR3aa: CSVEVHRGDEQFF
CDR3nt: TGCAGCGTTGAAGTTCACAGGGGGGATGAGCAGTTCTTC

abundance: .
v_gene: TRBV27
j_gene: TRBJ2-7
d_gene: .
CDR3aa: CASSLQWSYEQYF
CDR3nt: TGTGCCAGCAGTTTGCAATGGAGTTACGAGCAGTACTTC

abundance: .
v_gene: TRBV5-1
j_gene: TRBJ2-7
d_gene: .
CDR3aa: CASWGGGSSEQYF
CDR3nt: TGCGCCAGCTGGGGAGGCGGTTCCAGCGAGCAGTACTTC

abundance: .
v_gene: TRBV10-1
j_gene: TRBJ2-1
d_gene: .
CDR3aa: CASTREPDWTEQFF
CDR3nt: TGCGCCAGCACGAGGGAACCAGACTGGACTGAGCAGTTCTTC

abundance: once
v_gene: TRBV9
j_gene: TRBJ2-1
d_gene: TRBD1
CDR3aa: CASSVGDRAYNEQFF
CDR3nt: TGTGCCAGCAGCGTAGGGGACAGGGCGTACAATGAGCAGTTCTTC

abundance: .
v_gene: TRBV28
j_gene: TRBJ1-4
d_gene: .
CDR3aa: CASSSGDNEKLFF
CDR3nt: TGTGCCAGCAGTTCCGGAGATAATGAAAAACTGTTTTTT

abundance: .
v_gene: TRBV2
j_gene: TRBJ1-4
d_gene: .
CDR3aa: CASRKEQNEKLFF
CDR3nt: TGTGCCAGCAGAAAGGAGCAGAATGAAAAACTGTTTTTT

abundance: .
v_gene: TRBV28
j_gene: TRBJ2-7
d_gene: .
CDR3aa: CASSSPGFYEQYF
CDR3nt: TGTGCCAGCAGTTCCCCGGGGTTCTACGAGCAGTACTTC

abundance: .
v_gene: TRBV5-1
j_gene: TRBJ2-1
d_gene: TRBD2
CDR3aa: CASSSTSGNEQFF
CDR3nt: TGCGCCAGCAGCTCGACTAGCGGGAATGAGCAGTTCTTC

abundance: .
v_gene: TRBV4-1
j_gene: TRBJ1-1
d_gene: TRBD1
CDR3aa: CASSQDQYGTGNTEAFF
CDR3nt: TGCGCCAGCAGCCAAGATCAATACGGGACAGGCAACACTGAAGCTTTCTTT

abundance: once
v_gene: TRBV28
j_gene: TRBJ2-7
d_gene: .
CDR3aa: CASSSGPGLSYEQYF
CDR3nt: TGTGCCAGCAGCTCCGGGCCGGGATTATCCTACGAGCAGTACTTC

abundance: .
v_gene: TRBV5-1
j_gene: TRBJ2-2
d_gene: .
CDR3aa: CASSLGVVRDTGELFF
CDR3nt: TGCGCCAGCAGCTTGGGGGTAGTACGGGACACCGGGGAGCTGTTTTTT

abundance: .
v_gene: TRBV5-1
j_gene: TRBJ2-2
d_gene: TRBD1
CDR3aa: CASSQRDRGLGTGELFF
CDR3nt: TGCGCCAGCAGCCAGAGGGACAGGGGGCTGGGCACCGGGGAGCTGTTTTTT

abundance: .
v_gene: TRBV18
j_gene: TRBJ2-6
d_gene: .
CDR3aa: CASSPPITGTGANVLTF
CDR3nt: TGTGCCAGCTCACCACCTATAACAGGAACTGGGGCCAACGTCCTGACTTTC

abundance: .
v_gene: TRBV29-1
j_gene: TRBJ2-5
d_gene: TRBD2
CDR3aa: CSVGGGRGVEETQYF
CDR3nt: TGCAGCGTTGGCGGCGGGAGGGGAGTGGAGGAGACCCAGTACTTC

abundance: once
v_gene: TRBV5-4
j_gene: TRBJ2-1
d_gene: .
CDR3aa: CASSLVEMVNEQFF
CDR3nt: TGTGCCAGCAGCTTGGTGGAGATGGTCAATGAGCAGTTCTTC

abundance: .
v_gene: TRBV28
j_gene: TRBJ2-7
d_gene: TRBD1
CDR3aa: CASSLMQGAFIYEQYF
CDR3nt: TGTGCCAGCAGTTTAATGCAGGGGGCATTCATCTACGAGCAGTACTTC

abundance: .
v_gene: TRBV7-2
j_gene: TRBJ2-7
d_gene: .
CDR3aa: CASSMTEAYEQYF
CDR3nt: TGTGCCAGCAGCATGACAGAAGCCTACGAGCAGTACTTC

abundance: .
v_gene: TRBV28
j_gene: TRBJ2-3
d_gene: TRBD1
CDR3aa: CASRRGERGPSTDTQYF
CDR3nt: TGTGCCAGCAGAAGAGGGGAAAGGGGGCCCAGCACAGATACGCAGTATTTT

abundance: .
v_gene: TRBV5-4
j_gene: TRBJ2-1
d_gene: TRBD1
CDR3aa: CASTRVQGGVGEQFF
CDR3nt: TGTGCCAGCACCCGGGTACAGGGGGGAGTCGGTGAGCAGTTCTTC

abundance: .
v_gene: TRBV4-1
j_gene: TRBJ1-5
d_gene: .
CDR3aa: CASSQSPGNSNQPQHF
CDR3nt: TGCGCCAGCAGCCAGTCCCCCGGGAATAGCAATCAGCCCCAGCATTTT

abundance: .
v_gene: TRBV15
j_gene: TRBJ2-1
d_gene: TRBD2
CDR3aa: CATSAGTSIAYEQFF
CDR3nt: TGTGCCACCAGCGCAGGGACTAGTATAGCTTATGAGCAGTTCTTC

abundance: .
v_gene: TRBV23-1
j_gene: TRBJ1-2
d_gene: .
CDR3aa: CASRKEFRGGHGYTF
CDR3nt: TGCGCCAGCAGGAAGGAGTTCCGGGGGGGTCATGGCTACACCTTC

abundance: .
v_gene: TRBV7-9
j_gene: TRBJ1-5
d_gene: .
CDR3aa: CASSLGTATNQPQHF
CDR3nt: TGTGCCAGCAGCTTAGGGACAGCAACGAATCAGCCCCAGCATTTT

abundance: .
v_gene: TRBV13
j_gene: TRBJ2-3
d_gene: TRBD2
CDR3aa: CASSFFLLAGDTDTQYF
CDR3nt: TGTGCCAGCAGCTTTTTCCTTCTAGCGGGAGACACAGATACGCAGTATTTT

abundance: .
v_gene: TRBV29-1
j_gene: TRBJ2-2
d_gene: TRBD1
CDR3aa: CSVDRQGAPGELFF
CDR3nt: TGCAGCGTTGACCGGCAGGGGGCTCCCGGGGAGCTGTTTTTT

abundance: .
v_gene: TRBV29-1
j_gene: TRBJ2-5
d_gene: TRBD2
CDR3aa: CSVSSGRASGKETQYF
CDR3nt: TGCAGCGTGTCTAGCGGGAGGGCCTCGGGTAAAGAGACCCAGTACTTC

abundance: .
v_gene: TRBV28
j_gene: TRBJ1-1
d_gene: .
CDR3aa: CASSLRVGQGPFF
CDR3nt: TGTGCCAGCAGTTTAAGGGTCGGTCAGGGGCCTTTCTTT

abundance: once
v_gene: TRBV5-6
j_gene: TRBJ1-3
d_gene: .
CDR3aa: CASLIHSGNTIYF
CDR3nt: TGTGCCAGTTTAATACACTCTGGAAACACCATATATTTT

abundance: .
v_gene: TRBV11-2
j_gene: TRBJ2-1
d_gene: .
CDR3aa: CASSSDNYNEQFF
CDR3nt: TGTGCCAGCAGCTCGGACAATTACAATGAGCAGTTCTTC

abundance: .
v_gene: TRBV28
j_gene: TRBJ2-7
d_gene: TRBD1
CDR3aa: CASSLAQGASYEQYF
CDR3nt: TGTGCCAGCAGTTTAGCCCAGGGGGCATCCTACGAGCAGTACTTC

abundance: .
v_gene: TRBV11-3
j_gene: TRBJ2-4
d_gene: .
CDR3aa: CASRGGQRPLNIQYF
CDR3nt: TGTGCCAGCCGGGGGGGACAGAGGCCCCTAAACATTCAGTACTTC

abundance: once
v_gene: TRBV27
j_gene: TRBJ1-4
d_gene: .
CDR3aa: CASTSLAGWGSGTNEKLFF
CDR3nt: TGTGCCAGCACGAGTCTGGCAGGGTGGGGAAGTGGAACTAATGAAAAACTGTTTTTT

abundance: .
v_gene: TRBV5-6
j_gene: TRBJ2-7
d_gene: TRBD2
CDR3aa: CASSSGLAGGSSYEQYF
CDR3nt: TGTGCCAGCAGCTCGGGACTAGCGGGAGGGAGCTCCTACGAGCAGTACTTC

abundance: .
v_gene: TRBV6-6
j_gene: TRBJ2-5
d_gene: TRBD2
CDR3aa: CASGEGETQYF
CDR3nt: TGTGCCAGCGGGGAGGGGGAGACCCAGTACTTC

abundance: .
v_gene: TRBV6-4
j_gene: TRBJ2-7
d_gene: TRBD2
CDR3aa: CASSRLAGPYEQYF
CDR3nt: TGTGCCAGCAGTCGACTAGCGGGGCCCTACGAGCAGTACTTC